Described below is a single T cell receptor (beta chain) sequence and its context. The protocol was immunoSEQ multiplex PCR, while the TCRdb copy is restricted to in-frame clones and leaves out a portion. The sample shows roughly 70,000 clones, roughly 92% of them seen only once. This record belongs to a study of technical replicates of blood from several donors. Trimming cost V 4 bases and J 4 bases, with 7 bases left between them. The CDR3 loop spans 12 amino acids. Germline values: CDR1 SGHKS, CDR2 YYEKEE (reference sequence). The TCR originated in a human donor in good health. Sequencing input: T cells isolated from PBMCs. This chain connects TRBV5-5 to TRBJ2-3; perhaps TRBD1 as D (5 bases). CDR3 residues: CASSRGPDTQYF. The CDR3 nucleotides are TGTGCCAGCAGCAGGGGCCCAGATACGCAGTATTTT.